The 3 T cell receptor beta chains below all came from one sample that was sequenced in a study of post-analysis software for immune sequencing data. Study-wide findings and caveats: Roughly five TRBV segments appeared more often in patients than in controls, and TRBV5-6, TRBV5-1 and TRBV20-1 were among these.

These TCRs' antigens remain unknown. Unique molecular identifiers were carried by the TCR beta cDNA libraries. Via MiXCR, TCRdb re-called the PCR reads, giving one row per CDR3 protein. The sample gives some 500,000 distinct CDR3 sequences, around 40% of which show up once; 9.5% to 13% is in the top ten. Specimen: blood. These receptors came from a girl aged 5-17 years with multiple sclerosis.

The chain recombines TRBV20-1 with TRBJ2-3; possible D gene TRBD2, 5 bases. V dropped 3 bases and J dropped 3 bases, with 16 bases sitting between them. Per germline, CDR1 DFQATT and CDR2 SNEGSKA (reference sequence). This CDR3 spans 15 amino acids. CDR3 sequence reads: CSASSAARRTDTQYF. In nucleotides, the CDR3 is TGCAGTGCTAGTTCGGCAGCCCGGAGGACAGATACGCAGTATTTT.

The sample holds a few counts of this clonotype. The chain uses TRBV4-1 and TRBJ1-4, with no clear D. The V gene's germline CDR1 is MGHRA and CDR2 YSYEKL. Trimming left V 6 bases short and J 3 bases short, with 17 bases between. The CDR3 runs 16 residues. The CDR3 DNA is TGCGCCAGCAGAACTGGGGTCGGTTCAGCTAATGAAAAACTGTTTTTT. Its protein is CASRTGVGSANEKLFF.

This clonotype has a count of ten or more. Germline and junction disagree at one end, which may indicate a read error. This chain connects TRBV11-2 to TRBJ2-7; D ambiguous. The CDR3 is made up of 11 amino acids. Looked up from germline, CDR1 is SGHAT and CDR2 is FQNNGV. This CDR3 reads CASSLGREQYF. DNA of the CDR3: TGCGCCAGCAGCCTTGGACGGGAGCAGTACTTC.